This T cell receptor (beta chain) was sequenced during a study of T cell responses to AZD1222 COVID-19 vaccine. Study-wide findings and caveats: Targeting of unmutated variant regions was reportedly seen in nearly half of spike-specific TCRs.

This CDR3 has 13 residues. Germline lookup yields CDR1 KGHDR and CDR2 SFDVKD. V lost 8 bases and J 4 bases, leaving 13 bases between the germline ends. Comment on this clone: Antigen: not known.

Generated by immunoSEQ multiplex PCR, the TCRdb table keeps only in-frame clones and is missing some. This sample has about 150,000 clones, with more than 75% found just once. This TCR came from an adult who received the AZD1222 COVID-19 vaccine. The V gene is TRBV24-1, the J gene TRBJ1-1; tentatively, D is TRBD1 (5 bases). The specimen was peripheral blood, collected 28 days after the second AZD1222 dose. The CDR3 loop is CATMRGPGTEAFF. The CDR3 region has the DNA TGTGCCACCATGAGGGGCCCGGGCACTGAAGCTTTCTTT.